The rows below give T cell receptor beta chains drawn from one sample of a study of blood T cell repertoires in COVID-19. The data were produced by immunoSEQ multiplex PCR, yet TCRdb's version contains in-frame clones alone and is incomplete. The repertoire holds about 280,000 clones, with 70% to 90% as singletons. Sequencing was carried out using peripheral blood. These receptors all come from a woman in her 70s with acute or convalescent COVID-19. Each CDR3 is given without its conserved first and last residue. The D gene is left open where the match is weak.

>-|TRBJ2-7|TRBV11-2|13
ASSLDQLDTYEQY
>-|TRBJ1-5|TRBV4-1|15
ASSQGAGPYSNQPQH
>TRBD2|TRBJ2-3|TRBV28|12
ASRGLAGADTQY
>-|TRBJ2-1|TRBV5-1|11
ASSLARYNEQF
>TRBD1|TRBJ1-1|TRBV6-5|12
ASSSRDRVTEAF
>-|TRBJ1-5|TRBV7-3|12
ASSLEARDQPQH
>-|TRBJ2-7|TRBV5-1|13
ASRPVGALSYEQY
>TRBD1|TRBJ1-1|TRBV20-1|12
SASAQTGDTEAF
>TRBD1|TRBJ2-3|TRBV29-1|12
SVEDDGTVDTQY
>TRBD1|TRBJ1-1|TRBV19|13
ASSPRTGANTEAF
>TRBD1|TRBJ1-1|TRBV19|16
ASSIAHTGGVTLFEAF
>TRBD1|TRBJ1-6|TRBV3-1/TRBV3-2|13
ASSQIGQGESPLH
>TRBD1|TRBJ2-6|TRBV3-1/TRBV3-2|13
ASSSTGAGANVLT
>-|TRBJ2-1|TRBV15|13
ATSREVQGFNEQF
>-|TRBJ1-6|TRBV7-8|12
ASSLDQGTSPLH
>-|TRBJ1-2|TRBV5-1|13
ASSPQGRLGYGYT